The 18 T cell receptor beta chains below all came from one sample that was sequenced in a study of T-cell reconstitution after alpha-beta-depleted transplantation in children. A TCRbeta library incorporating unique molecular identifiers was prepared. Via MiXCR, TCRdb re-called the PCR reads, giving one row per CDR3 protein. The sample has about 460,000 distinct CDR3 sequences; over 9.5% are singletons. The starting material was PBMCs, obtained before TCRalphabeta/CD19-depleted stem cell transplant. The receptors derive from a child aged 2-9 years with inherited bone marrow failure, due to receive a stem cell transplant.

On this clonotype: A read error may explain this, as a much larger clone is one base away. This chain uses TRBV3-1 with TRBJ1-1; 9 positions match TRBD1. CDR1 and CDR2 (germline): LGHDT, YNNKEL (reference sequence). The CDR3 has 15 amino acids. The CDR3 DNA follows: TGTGCCAGCACCCAACCCAACAGGGGGCAAACTGAAGCTTTCTTT. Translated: CASTQPNRGQTEAFF.

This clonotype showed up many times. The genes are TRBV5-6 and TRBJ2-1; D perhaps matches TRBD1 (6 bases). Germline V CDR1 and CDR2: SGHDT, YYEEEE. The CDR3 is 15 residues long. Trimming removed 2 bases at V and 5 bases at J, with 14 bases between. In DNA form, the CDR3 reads TGTGCCAGCAGCTTTGGGGCAGGGGCTCACAATGAGCAGTTCTTC. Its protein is CASSFGAGAHNEQFF.

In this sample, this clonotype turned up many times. The CDR3 nucleotides read TGCGCCAGCAGCTTGCGGGGATTAGAGAACACTGAAGCTTTCTTT. It yields the protein CASSLRGLENTEAFF. The rearrangement joins TRBV5-1 to TRBJ1-1; D not resolved. This CDR3 region has 15 residues. Trimming removed 1 base from V and 1 base from J, with 11 bases in between. CDR1 SGHRS and CDR2 YFSETQ come from the germline V gene.

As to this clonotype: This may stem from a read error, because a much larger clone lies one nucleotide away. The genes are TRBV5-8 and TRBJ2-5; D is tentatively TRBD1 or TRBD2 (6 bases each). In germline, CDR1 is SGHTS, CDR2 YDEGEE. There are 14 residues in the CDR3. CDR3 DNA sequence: TGTGACAGCAGCTTGGAGGGGGGCCAAGAGACCCAGTACTTC. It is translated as CDSSLEGGQETQYF.

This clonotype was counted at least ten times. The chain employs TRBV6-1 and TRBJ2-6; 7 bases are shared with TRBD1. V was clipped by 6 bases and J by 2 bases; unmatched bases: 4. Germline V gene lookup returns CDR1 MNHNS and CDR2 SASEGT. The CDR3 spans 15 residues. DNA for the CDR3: TGTGCCAGCAGCGAAACAGGGGCTGGGGCCAACGTCCTGACTTTC. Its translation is CASSETGAGANVLTF.

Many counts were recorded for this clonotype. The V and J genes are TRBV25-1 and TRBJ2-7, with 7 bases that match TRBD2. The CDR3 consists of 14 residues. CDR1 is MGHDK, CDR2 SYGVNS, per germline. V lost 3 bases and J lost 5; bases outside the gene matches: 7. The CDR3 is CASSEGGVVDEQYF. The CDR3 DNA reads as TGTGCCAGCAGTGAGGGAGGGGTGGTCGACGAGCAGTACTTC.

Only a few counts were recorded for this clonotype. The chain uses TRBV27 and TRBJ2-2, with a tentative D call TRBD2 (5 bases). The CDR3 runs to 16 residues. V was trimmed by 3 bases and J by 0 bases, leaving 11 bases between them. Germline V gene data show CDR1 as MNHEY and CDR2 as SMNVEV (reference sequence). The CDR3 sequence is CASSLSSGTNTGELFF. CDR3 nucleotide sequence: TGTGCCAGCAGTTTGTCCAGCGGAACGAACACCGGGGAGCTGTTTTTT.

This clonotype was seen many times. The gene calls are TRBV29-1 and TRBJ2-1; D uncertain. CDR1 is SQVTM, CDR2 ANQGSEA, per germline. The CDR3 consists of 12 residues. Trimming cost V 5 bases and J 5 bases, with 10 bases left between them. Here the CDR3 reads CSVLALHNEQFF. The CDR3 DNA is TGCAGCGTTCTCGCCCTCCACAATGAGCAGTTCTTC.

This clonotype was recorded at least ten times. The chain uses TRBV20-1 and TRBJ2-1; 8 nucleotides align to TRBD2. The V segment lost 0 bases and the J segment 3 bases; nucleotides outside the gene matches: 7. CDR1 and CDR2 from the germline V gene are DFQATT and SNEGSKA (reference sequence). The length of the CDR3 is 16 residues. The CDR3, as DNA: TGCAGTGCTAGAGATAGAGCGGGAGTTAACTACAATGAGCAGTTCTTC. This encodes CSARDRAGVNYNEQFF.

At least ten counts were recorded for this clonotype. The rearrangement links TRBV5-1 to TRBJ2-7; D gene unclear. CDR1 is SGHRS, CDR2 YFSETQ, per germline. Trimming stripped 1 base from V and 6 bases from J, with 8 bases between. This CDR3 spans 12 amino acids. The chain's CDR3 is CASSLPPSEQYF. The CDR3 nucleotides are TGCGCCAGCAGCTTGCCCCCTAGCGAGCAGTACTTC.

This chain's CDR3 is CASSQGRGLNEQYF. CDR3 nucleotide sequence: TGCGCCAGCAGCCAAGGCAGGGGGCTGAACGAGCAGTACTTC. The V gene is TRBV4-3, the J gene TRBJ2-7, with 8 bases lining up with TRBD1. V trimming: 1 base; J trimming: 5 bases; junction bases outside the gene matches: 4. CDR3 length equals 14 residues. Germline V gives CDR1 LGHNA, CDR2 YSLEER.

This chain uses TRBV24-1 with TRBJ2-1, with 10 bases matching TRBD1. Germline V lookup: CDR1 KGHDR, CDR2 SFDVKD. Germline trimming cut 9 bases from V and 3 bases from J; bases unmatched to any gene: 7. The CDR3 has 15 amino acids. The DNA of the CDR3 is TGTGCCACCGAGCCCGGGACAGGGGACTACAATGAGCAGTTCTTC. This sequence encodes CATEPGTGDYNEQFF.

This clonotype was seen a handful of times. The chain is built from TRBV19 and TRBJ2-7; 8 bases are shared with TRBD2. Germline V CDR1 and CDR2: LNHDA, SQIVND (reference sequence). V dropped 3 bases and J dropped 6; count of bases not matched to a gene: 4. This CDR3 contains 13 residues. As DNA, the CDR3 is TGTGCCAGTAGTATCGGTCTAGCGGGCGAGCAGTACTTC. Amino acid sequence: CASSIGLAGEQYF.

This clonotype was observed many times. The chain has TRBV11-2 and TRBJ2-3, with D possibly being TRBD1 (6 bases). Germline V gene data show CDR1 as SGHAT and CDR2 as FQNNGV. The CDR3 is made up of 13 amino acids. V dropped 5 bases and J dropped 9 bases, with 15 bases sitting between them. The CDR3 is CASSIFGQGTQYF. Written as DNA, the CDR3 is TGTGCCAGCAGCATCTTTGGGCAGGGGACGCAGTATTTT.

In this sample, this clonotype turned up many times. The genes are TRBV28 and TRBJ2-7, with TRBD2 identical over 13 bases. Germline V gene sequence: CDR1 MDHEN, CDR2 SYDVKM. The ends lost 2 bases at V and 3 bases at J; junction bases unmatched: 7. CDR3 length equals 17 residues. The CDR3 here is CASSLRTSGSRDYEQYF. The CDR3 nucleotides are TGTGCCAGCAGTTTAAGGACTAGCGGGAGTAGAGACTACGAGCAGTACTTC.

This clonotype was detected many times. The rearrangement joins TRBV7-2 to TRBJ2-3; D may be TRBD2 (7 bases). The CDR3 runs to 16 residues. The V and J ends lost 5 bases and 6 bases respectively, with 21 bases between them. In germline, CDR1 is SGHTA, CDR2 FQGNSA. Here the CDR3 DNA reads TGTGCCAGCAGCCGGGGAGGGGGGAGTACCTCGGATACGCAGTATTTT. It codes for CASSRGGGSTSDTQYF.

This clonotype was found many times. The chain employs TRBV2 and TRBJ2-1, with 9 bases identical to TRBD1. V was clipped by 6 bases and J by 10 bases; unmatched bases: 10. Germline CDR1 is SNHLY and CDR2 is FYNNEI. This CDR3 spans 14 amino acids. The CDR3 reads CASRPGQGRPEQFF. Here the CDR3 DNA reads TGTGCCAGCAGGCCGGGACAGGGCAGGCCCGAGCAGTTCTTC.

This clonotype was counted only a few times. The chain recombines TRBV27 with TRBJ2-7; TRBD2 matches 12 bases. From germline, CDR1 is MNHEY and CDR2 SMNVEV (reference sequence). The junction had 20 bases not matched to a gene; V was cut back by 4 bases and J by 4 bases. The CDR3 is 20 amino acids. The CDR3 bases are TGTGCCAGCAGTTCCCCATTGGGACTAGCGGGCCCTTCTGTGTTGTACGAGCAGTACTTC. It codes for CASSSPLGLAGPSVLYEQYF.